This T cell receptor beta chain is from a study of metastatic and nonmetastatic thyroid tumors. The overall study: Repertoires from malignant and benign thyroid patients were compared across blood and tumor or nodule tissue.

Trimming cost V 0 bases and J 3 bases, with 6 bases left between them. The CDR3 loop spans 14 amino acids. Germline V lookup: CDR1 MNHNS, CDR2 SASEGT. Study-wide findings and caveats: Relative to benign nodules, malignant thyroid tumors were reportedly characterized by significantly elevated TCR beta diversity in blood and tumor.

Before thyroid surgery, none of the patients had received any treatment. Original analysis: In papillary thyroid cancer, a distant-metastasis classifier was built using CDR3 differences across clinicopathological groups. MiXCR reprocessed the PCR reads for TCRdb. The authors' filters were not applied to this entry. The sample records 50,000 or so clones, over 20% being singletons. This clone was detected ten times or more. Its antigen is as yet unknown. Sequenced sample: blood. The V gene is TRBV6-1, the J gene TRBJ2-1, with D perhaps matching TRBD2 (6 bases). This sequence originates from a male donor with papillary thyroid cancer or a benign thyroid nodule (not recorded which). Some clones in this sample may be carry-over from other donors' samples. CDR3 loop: CASSEAGGYNEQFF. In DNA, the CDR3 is TGTGCCAGCAGTGAAGCGGGGGGCTACAATGAGCAGTTCTTC.